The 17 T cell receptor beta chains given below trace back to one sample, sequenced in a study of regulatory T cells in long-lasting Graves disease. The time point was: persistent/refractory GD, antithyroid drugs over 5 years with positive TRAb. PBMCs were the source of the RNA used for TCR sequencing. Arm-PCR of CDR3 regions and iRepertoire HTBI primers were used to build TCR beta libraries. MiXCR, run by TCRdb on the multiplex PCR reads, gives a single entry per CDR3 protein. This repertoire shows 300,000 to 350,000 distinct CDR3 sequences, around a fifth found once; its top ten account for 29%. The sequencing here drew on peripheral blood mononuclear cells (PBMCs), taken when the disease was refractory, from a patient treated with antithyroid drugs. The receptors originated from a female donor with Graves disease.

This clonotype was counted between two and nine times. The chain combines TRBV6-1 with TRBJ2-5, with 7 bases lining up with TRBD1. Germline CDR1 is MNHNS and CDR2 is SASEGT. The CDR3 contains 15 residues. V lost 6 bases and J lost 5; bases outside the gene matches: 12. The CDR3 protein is CASRNRQGVAETQYF. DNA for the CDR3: TGTGCCAGCAGGAATCGTCAGGGGGTAGCGGAGACCCAGTACTTC.

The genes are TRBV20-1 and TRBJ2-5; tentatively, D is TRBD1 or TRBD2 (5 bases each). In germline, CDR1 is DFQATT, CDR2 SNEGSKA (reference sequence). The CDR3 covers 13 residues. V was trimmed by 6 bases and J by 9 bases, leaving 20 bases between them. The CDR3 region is CSAGDPGPGAQYF. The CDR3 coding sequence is TGCAGTGCCGGGGACCCCGGCCCCGGGGCCCAGTACTTC.

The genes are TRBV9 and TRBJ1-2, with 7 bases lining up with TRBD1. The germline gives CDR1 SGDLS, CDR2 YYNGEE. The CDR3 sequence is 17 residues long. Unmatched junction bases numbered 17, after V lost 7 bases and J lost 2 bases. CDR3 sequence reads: CASSPPTGRDGNYGYTF. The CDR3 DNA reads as TGTGCCAGCTCGCCCCCGACAGGGAGGGACGGAAACTATGGCTACACCTTC. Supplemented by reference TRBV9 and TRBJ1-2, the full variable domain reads DSGVTQTPKHLITATGQRVTLRCSPRSGDLSVYWYQQSLDQGLQFLIQYYNGEERAKGNILERFSAQQFPDLHSELNLSSLELGDSALYFCASSPPTGRDGNYGYTFGSGTRLTVV.

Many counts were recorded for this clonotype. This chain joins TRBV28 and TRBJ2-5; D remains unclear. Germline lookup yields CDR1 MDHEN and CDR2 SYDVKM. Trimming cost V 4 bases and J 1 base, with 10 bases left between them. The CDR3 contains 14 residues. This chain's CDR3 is CASSWVLTQETQYF. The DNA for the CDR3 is TGTGCCAGCAGTTGGGTGCTAACCCAAGAGACCCAGTACTTC.

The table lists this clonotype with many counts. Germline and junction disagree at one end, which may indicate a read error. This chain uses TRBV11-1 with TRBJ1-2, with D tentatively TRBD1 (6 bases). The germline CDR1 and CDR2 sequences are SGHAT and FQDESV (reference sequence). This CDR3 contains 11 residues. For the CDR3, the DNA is TGTGCCAGCAGCGACCGCCTGGGACAATCCTTC. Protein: CASSDRLGQSF. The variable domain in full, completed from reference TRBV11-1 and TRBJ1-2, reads EAEVAQSPRYKITEKSQAVAFWCDPISGHATLYWYRQILGQGPELLVQFQDESVVDDSQLPKDRFSAERLKGVDSTLKIQPAELGDSAMYLCASSDRLGQSFGSGTRLTVV.

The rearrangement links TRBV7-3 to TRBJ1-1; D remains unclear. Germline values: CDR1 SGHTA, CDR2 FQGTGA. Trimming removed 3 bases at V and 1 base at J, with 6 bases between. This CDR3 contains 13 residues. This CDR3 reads CASSFLRNTEAFF. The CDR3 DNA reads TGTGCCAGCAGCTTTCTCAGGAACACTGAAGCTTTCTTT.

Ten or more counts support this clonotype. CDR3 sequence: CASSPTDSGNTIYF. CDR3 sequence (DNA): TGTGCCAGCAGCCCGACGGACTCTGGAAACACCATATATTTT. The chain links TRBV6-2 or TRBV6-3 to TRBJ1-3; D is uncertain. Germline-derived CDR1 and CDR2 are MNHEY and SVGEGT. This CDR3 is built from 14 residues. The V end was cut by 6 bases, the J end by 0 bases, with 9 bases between.

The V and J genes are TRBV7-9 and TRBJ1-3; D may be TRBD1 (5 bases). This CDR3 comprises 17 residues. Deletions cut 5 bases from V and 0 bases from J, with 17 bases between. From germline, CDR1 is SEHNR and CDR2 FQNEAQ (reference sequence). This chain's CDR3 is CASSPTEGKGSGNTIYF. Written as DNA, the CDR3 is TGTGCCAGCAGCCCCACTGAGGGGAAGGGCTCTGGAAACACCATATATTTT. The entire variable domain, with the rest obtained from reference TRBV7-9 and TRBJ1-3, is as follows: DTGVSQNPRHKITKRGQNVTFRCDPISEHNRLYWYRQTLGQGPEFLTYFQNEAQLEKSRLLSDRFSAERPKGSFSTLEIQRTEQGDSAMYLCASSPTEGKGSGNTIYFGEGSWLTVV.

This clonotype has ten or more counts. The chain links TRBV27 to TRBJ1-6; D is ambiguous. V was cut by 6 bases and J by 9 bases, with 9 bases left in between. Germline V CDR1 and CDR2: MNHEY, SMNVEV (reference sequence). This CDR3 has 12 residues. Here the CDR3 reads CASSRSGSPLHF. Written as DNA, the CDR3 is TGTGCCAGCAGCCGCAGCGGTTCACCCCTCCACTTT.

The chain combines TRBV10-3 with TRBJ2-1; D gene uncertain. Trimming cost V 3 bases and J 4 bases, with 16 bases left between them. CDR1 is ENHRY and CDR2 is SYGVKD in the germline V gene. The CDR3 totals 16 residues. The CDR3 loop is CAISDLGRNRYNEQFF. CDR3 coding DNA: TGTGCCATCAGTGATCTGGGCAGAAATAGGTACAATGAGCAGTTCTTC.

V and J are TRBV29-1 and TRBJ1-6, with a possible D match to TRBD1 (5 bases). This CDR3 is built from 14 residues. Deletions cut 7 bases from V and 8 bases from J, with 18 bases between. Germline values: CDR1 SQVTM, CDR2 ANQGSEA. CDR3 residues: CSAGRQIRHSPLHF. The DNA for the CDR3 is TGCAGCGCCGGAAGACAGATTCGACATTCACCCCTCCACTTT.

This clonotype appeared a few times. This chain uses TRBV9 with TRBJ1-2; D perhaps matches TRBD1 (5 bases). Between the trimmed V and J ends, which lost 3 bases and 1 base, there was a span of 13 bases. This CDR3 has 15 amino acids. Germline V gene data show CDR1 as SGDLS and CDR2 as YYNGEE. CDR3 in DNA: TGTGCCAGCAGCGCCTACCTTCAGGGTAACTATGGCTACACCTTC. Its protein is CASSAYLQGNYGYTF.

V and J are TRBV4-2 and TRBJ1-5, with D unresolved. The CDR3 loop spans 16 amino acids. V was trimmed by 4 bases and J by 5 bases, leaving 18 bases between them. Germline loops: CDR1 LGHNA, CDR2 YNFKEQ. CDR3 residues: CASSLRGGRRDQPQHF. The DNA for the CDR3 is TGTGCCAGCAGCCTACGCGGAGGGCGACGTGATCAGCCCCAGCATTTT.

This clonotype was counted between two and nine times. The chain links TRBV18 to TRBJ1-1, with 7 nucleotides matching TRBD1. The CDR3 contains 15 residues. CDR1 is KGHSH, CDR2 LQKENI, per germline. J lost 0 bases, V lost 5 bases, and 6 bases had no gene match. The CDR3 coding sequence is TGTGCCAGCTCAGTGCAGGGGGGGATGAACACTGAAGCTTTCTTT. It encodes CASSVQGGMNTEAFF.

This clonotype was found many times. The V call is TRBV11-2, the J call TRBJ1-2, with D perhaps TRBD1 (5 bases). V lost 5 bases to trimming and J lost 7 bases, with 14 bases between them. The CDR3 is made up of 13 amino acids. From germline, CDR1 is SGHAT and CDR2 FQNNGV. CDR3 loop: CASSPLRDGGYTF. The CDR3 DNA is TGTGCCAGCAGCCCCCTGAGGGACGGTGGCTACACCTTC. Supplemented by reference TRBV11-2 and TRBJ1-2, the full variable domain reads EAGVAQSPRYKIIEKRQSVAFWCNPISGHATLYWYQQILGQGPKLLIQFQNNGVVDDSQLPKDRFSAERLKGVDSTLKIQPAKLEDSAVYLCASSPLRDGGYTFGSGTRLTVV.

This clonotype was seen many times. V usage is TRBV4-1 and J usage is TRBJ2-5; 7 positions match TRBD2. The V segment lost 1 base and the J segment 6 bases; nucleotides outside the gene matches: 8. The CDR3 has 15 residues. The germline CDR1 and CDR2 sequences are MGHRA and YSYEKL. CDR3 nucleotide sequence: TGCGCCAGCAGCCAAGTCTCGTGGGGGGGGAAGACCCAGTACTTC. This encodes CASSQVSWGGKTQYF.

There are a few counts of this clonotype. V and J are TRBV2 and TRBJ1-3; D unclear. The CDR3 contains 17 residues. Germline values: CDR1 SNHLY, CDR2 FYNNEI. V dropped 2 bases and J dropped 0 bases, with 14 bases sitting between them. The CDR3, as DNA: TGTGCCAGCAGTGAACTCATACTCGATAGCTCTGGAAACACCATATATTTT. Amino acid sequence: CASSELILDSSGNTIYF.